This record covers a single T cell receptor (beta chain). Trimming took off 4 bases at V and 1 base at J, with 8 bases between the two ends. Germline values: CDR1 LNHDA, CDR2 SQIVND (reference sequence). CDR3 length: 15 amino acids. The record originates from a study of radiation and T cells in renal cell carcinoma. Clones were sequenced by immunoSEQ multiplex PCR, and TCRdb holds only the in-frame ones, with some missing. The data hold some 130,000 clones, with more than 70% observed a single time. The sample's time point: blood 2 weeks post-SBRT. Treatment denoted: 15 Gy SBRT to primary tumor, nephrectomy 4 weeks later.

The chain combines TRBV19 with TRBJ2-6; D is ambiguous. This TCR derives from a woman in her seventies with renal cell carcinoma. The sequenced sample was blood, obtained from a patient whose treatment included radiotherapy and nephrectomy. Written as DNA, the CDR3 is TGTGCCAGTAGTAGGACCGGATCTGGGGCCAACGTCCTGACTTTC. It is translated as CASSRTGSGANVLTF.